This T cell receptor (beta chain) was recovered during a study of blood T cell repertoires in COVID-19. Study details: Samples taken during acute and convalescent COVID-19 were collected in the United States, Italy and Spain.

The method was immunoSEQ multiplex PCR; TCRdb's version includes in-frame clones alone and lacks a portion of them. Of around 250,000 clones listed, around 85% are singletons. CDR3 length: 15 amino acids. Trimming cost V 4 bases and J 2 bases, with 15 bases left between them. CDR1 is SGHDN, CDR2 FVKESK, per germline. This sequence was found in a woman aged 50 to 60 who had recovered from COVID-19. The chain has TRBV14 and TRBJ2-7; tentatively, D is TRBD2 (5 bases). Sequenced input: PBMCs or T cells enriched from blood (not recorded which). The CDR3 reads CASSPLGSGAYEQYF. DNA for the CDR3: TGTGCCAGCAGCCCCCTAGGGAGCGGCGCCTACGAGCAGTACTTC.